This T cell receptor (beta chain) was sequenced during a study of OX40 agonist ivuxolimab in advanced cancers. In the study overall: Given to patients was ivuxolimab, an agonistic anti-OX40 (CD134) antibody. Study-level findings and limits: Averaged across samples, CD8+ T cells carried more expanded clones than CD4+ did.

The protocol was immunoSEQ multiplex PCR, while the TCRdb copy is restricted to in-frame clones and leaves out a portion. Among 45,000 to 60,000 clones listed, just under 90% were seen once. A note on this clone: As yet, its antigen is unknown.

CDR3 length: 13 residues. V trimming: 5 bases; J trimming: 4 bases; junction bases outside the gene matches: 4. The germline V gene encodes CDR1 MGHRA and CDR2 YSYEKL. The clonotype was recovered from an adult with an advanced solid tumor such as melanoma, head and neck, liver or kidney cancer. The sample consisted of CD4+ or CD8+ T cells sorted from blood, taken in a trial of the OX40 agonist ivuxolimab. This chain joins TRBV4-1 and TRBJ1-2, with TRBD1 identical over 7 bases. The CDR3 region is CASSGRGLYGYTF. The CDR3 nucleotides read TGCGCCAGCAGCGGAAGGGGGCTCTATGGCTACACCTTC.